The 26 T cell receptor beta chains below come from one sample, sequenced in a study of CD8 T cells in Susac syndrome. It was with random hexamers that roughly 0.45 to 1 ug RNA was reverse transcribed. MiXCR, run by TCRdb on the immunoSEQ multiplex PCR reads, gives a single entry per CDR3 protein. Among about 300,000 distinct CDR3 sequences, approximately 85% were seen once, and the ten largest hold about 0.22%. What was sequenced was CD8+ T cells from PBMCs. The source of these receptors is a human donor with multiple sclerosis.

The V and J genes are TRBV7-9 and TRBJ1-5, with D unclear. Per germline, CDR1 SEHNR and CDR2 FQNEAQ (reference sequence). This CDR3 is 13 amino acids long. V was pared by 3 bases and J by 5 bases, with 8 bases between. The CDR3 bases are TGTGCCAGCAGCTTTAAGGGCGATCAGCCCCAGCATTTT. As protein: CASSFKGDQPQHF.

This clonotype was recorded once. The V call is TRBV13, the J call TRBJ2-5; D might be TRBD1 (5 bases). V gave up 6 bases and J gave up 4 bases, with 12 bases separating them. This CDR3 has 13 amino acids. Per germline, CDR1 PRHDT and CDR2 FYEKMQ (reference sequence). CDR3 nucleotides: TGTGCCAGCAGTGGGGCCGGCAGAGAGACCCAGTACTTC. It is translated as CASSGAGRETQYF. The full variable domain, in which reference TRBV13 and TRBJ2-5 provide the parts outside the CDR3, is AAGVIQSPRHLIKEKRETATLKCYPIPRHDTVYWYQQGPGQDPQFLISFYEKMQSDKGSIPDRFSAQQFSDYHSELNMSSLELGDSALYFCASSGAGRETQYFGPGTRLLVL.

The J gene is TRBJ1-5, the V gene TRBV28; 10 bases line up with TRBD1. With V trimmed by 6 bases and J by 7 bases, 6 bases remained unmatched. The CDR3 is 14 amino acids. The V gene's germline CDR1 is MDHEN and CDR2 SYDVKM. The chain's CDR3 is CASRGQGTGQPQHF. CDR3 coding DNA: TGTGCCAGCAGGGGACAGGGGACGGGGCAGCCCCAGCATTTT.

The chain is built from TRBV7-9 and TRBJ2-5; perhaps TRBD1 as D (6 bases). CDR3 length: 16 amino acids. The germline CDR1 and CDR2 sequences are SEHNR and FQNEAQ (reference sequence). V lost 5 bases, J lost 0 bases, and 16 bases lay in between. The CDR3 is CASSPIYREYQETQYF. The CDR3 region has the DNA TGTGCCAGCAGCCCAATATACAGGGAATACCAAGAGACCCAGTACTTC.

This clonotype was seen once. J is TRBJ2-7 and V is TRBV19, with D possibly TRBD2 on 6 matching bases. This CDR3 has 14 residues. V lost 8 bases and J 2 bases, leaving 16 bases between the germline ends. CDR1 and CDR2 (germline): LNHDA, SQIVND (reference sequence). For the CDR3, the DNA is TGTGCCAGTGACCGAGGGACTTTCCCCTACGAGCAGTACTTC. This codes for CASDRGTFPYEQYF.

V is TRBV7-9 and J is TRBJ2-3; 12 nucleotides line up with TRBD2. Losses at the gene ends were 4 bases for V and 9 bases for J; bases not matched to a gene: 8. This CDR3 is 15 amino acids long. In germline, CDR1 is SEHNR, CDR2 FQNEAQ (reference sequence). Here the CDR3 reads CASSSPSGRARTQYF. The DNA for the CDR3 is TGTGCCAGCAGCTCCCCTAGCGGGAGGGCCCGGACGCAGTATTTT. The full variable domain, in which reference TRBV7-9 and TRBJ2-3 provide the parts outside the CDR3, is DTGVSQNPRHKITKRGQNVTFRCDPISEHNRLYWYRQTLGQGPEFLTYFQNEAQLEKSRLLSDRFSAERPKGSFSTLEIQRTEQGDSAMYLCASSSPSGRARTQYFGPGTRLTVL.

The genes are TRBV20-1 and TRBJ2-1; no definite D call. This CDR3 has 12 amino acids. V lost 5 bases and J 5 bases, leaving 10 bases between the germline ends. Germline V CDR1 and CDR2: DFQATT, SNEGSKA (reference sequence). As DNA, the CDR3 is TGCAGTGCTTCTCCGGTAGACAATGAGCAGTTCTTC. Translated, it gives CSASPVDNEQFF.

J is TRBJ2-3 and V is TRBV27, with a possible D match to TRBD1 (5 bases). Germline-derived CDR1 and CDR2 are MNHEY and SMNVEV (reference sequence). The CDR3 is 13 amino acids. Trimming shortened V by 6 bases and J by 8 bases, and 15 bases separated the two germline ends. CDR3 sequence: CASRRQFHGTQYF. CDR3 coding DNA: TGTGCCAGCAGACGACAGTTTCATGGTACGCAGTATTTT.

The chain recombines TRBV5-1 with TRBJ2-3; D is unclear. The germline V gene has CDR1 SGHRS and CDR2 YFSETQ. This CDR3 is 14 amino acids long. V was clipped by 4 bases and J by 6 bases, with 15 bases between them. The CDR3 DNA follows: TGCGCCAGCAGCAATTATGATCGAATGGATACGCAGTATTTT. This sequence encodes CASSNYDRMDTQYF.

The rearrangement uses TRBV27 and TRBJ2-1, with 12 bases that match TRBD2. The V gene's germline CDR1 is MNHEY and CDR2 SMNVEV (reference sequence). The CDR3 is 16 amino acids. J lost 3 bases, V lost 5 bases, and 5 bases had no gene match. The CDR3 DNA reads TGTGCCAGCAGTACACCGGGACTAGCGGGCTACAATGAGCAGTTCTTC. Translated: CASSTPGLAGYNEQFF.

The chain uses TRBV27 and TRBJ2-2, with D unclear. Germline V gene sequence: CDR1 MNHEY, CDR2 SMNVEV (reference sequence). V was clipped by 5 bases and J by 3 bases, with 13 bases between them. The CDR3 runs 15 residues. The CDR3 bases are TGTGCCAGCAGTGTGAGCGATTATTACACCGGGGAGCTGTTTTTT. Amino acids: CASSVSDYYTGELFF.

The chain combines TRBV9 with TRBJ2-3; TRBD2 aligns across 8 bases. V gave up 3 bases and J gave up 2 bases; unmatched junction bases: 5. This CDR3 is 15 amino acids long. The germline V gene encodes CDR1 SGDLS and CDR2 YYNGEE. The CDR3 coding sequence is TGTGCCAGCAGCGGTGAGGGACTAGTCACAGATACGCAGTATTTT. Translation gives CASSGEGLVTDTQYF.

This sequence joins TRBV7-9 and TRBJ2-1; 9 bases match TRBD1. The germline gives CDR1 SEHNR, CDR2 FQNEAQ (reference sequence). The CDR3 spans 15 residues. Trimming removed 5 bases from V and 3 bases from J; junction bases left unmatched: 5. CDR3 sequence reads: CASSAGQGIYNEQFF. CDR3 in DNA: TGTGCCAGCAGCGCGGGACAGGGTATCTACAATGAGCAGTTCTTC.

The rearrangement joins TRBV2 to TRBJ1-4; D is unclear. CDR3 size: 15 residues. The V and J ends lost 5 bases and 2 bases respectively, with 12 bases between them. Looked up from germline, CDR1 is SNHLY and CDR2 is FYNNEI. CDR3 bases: TGTGCCAGCAGTATAGGGAGTGCGACTAATGAAAAACTGTTTTTT. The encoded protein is CASSIGSATNEKLFF.

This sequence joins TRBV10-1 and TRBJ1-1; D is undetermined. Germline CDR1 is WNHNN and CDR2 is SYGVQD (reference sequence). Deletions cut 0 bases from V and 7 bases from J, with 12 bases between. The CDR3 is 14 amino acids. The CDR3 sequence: CASSESDRLIEAFF. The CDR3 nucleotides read TGCGCCAGCAGTGAGTCTGACCGGCTAATTGAAGCTTTCTTT.

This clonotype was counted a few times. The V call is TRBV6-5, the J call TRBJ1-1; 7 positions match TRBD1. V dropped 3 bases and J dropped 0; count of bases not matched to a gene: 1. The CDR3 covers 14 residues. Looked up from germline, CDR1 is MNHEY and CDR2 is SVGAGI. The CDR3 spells CASSYGTVNTEAFF. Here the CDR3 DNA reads TGTGCCAGCAGTTATGGGACAGTGAACACTGAAGCTTTCTTT.

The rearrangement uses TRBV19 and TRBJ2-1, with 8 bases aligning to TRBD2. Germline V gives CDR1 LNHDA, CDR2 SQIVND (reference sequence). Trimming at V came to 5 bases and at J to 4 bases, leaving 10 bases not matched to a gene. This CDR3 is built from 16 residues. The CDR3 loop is CASSGSPGGGYNEQFF. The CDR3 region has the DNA TGTGCCAGTAGTGGGAGTCCGGGAGGGGGTTACAATGAGCAGTTCTTC.

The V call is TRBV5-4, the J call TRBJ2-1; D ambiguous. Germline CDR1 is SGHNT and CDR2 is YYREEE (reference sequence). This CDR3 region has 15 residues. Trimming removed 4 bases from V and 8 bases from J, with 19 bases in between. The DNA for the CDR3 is TGTGCCAGCAGCCCTGGGTCGTCAGTTGTCGATGAGCAGTTCTTC. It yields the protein CASSPGSSVVDEQFF.

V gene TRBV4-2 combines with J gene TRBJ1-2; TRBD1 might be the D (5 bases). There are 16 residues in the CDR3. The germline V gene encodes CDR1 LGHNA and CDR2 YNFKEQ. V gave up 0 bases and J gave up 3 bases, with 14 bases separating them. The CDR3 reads CASSQDRPGWDYGYTF. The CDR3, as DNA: TGTGCCAGCAGCCAAGATCGTCCAGGGTGGGACTATGGCTACACCTTC.

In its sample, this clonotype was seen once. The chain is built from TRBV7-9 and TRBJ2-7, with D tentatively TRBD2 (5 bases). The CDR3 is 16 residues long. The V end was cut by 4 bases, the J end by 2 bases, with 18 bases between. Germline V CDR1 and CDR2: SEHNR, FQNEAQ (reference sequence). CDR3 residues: CASSSEGGGETYEQYF. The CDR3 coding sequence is TGTGCCAGCAGCTCCGAGGGCGGCGGTGAGACCTACGAGCAGTACTTC.

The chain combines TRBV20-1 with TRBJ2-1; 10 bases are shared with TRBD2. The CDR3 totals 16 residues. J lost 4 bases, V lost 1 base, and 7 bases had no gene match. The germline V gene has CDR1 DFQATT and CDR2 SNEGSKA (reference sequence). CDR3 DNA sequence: TGCAGTGCTAGAGCAACGGGGACTAGCGAGTACAATGAGCAGTTCTTC. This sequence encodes CSARATGTSEYNEQFF.

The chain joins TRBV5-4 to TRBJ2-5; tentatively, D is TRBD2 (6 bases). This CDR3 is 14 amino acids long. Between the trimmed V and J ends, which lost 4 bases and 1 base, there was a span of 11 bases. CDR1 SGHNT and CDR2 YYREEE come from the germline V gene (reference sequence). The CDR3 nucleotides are TGTGCCAGCAGCACGGGACTGTTCCAAGAGACCCAGTACTTC. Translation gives CASSTGLFQETQYF.

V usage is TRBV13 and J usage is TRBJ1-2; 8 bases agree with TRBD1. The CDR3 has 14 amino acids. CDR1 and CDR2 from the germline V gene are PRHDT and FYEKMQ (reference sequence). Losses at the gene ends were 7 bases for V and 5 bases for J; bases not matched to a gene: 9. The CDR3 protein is CASTPGQGLYGYTF. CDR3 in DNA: TGTGCCAGCACCCCCGGACAGGGCCTTTATGGCTACACCTTC.

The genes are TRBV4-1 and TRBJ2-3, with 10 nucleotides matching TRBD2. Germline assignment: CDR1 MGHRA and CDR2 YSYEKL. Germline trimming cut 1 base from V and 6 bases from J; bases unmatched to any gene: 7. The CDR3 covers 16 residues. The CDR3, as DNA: TGCGCCAGCAGCCAAGGCCTAGCGGGAGTATGGGATACGCAGTATTTT. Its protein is CASSQGLAGVWDTQYF.

The CDR3 bases are TGTGCCAGCAGCTTAGCGATAGCGGGAGTGGGTGAGCAGTTCTTC. Amino acid sequence: CASSLAIAGVGEQFF. This rearrangement joins TRBV11-3 to TRBJ2-1, with 9 bases that match TRBD2. From germline, CDR1 is SGHNT and CDR2 YENEEA. V was pared by 1 base and J by 9 bases, with 7 bases of the junction left unmatched. This CDR3 spans 15 amino acids.

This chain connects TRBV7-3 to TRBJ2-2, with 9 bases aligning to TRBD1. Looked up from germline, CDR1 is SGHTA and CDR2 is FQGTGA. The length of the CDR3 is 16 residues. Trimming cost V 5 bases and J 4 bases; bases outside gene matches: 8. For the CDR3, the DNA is TGTGCCAGCAGCCTTTACCCGACAGGGGGCACCGGGGAGCTGTTTTTT. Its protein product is CASSLYPTGGTGELFF.